The 23 T cell receptor beta chains below all came from one sample that was sequenced in a study of shared clonotypes between healthy human individuals. The assay was immunoSEQ multiplex PCR, and TCRdb's table has in-frame clones only and misses some. This repertoire shows roughly 490,000 clones, around 79% found once; its top ten account for roughly 12%. Sequencing was performed on PBMCs. These receptors all come from a woman aged 35 to 49 in good health. Some clones in this sample may be carry-over from other donors' samples.

This clone has only one observation. The rearrangement uses TRBV28 and TRBJ1-5, with 10 positions matching TRBD1. Germline assignment: CDR1 MDHEN and CDR2 SYDVKM. J was trimmed by 5 bases and V by 5 bases; bases with no gene match: 3. The CDR3 is made up of 14 amino acids. CDR3 amino acids: CASSPGQGYQPQHF. CDR3 bases: TGTGCCAGCAGTCCGGGACAGGGGTATCAGCCCCAGCATTTT.

This chain links TRBV7-8 with TRBJ1-1, with D unresolved. This CDR3 contains 14 residues. V lost 0 bases and J lost 2, with 7 bases in between. CDR1 SGHVS and CDR2 FQNEAQ come from the germline V gene. The CDR3 spells CASSLARDNTEAFF. The CDR3 DNA sequence: TGTGCCAGCAGCTTAGCGAGGGATAACACTGAAGCTTTCTTT.

The V gene is TRBV6-5, the J gene TRBJ2-7; tentatively, D is TRBD2 (5 bases). This CDR3 region has 14 residues. Germline V CDR1 and CDR2: MNHEY, SVGAGI. The V and J ends lost 6 bases and 7 bases respectively, with 19 bases between them. CDR3 DNA sequence: TGTGCCAGCAGGAACGACGGACTCCTGGGTGAGCAGTACTTC. This sequence encodes CASRNDGLLGEQYF.

A note on this clone: This same CDR3 is encoded by further DNA sequences in the sample. The chain links TRBV5-1 to TRBJ2-7; no reliable D call. V lost 4 bases to trimming and J lost 4 bases, with 6 bases between them. The V gene's germline CDR1 is SGHRS and CDR2 YFSETQ. This CDR3 contains 11 residues. The CDR3 protein is CASSEAYEQYF. DNA of the CDR3: TGCGCCAGCAGCGAGGCTTACGAGCAGTACTTC.

The J gene is TRBJ1-5, the V gene TRBV28, with D possibly being TRBD1 (5 bases). CDR3 length: 13 amino acids. CDR1 and CDR2 (germline): MDHEN, SYDVKM. V was trimmed by 2 bases and J by 5 bases, leaving 7 bases between them. The CDR3 region is CASSLGGDQPQHF. For the CDR3, the DNA is TGTGCCAGCAGTTTAGGAGGGGATCAGCCCCAGCATTTT.

The V call is TRBV4-1, the J call TRBJ2-7; 10 bases fit TRBD2. Germline V CDR1 and CDR2: MGHRA, YSYEKL. V lost 0 bases to trimming and J lost 8 bases; unmatched junction nucleotides: 13. This CDR3 has 17 residues. CDR3 residues: CASSQDSAAASGSQQYF. The CDR3 DNA sequence: TGCGCCAGCAGCCAAGATAGCGCCGCGGCTAGCGGGAGTCAGCAGTACTTC.

The rearrangement joins TRBV29-1 to TRBJ1-1; possibly TRBD1 for D (5 bases). The V gene lost 5 bases and the J gene lost 5 bases, with 15 bases spanning the gap. The CDR3 sequence is 13 residues long. Germline CDR1 and CDR2: SQVTM and ANQGSEA. CDR3 loop: CSVSNWGTTEAFF. In DNA form, the CDR3 reads TGCAGCGTTAGCAATTGGGGCACTACTGAAGCTTTCTTT.

This clone has a single count. The chain employs TRBV5-5 and TRBJ2-1, with 7 bases matching TRBD1. Trimming at V came to 4 bases and at J to 2 bases, leaving 6 bases not matched to a gene. Germline V lookup: CDR1 SGHKS, CDR2 YYEKEE (reference sequence). The CDR3 has 15 amino acids. The chain's CDR3 is CASSPTGLAYNEQFF. CDR3 nucleotides: TGTGCCAGCAGCCCGACAGGGTTGGCCTACAATGAGCAGTTCTTC.

The chain has TRBV29-1 and TRBJ1-2, with 7 bases that match TRBD1. Germline assignment: CDR1 SQVTM and CDR2 ANQGSEA. The V and J ends lost 7 bases and 8 bases, in that order; junction bases with no gene match: 10. The CDR3 loop spans 12 amino acids. The CDR3 DNA reads as TGCAGCGGGCGACAGGGCGAAGGAGGCTACACCTTC. Protein sequence: CSGRQGEGGYTF.

This chain joins TRBV2 and TRBJ2-1; D uncertain. The CDR3 runs to 10 residues. Per the germline V gene, CDR1 is SNHLY and CDR2 is FYNNEI. V was shortened by 7 bases and J by 7 bases, with 5 bases between the two germline ends. CDR3: CASMYNEQFF. CDR3 sequence (DNA): TGTGCCAGCATGTATAATGAGCAGTTCTTC.

This chain uses TRBV5-1 with TRBJ2-5, with a possible D match to TRBD1 (6 bases). Germline V gene lookup returns CDR1 SGHRS and CDR2 YFSETQ. The CDR3 length is 14 residues. V lost 4 bases to trimming and J lost 1 base, with 11 bases between them. CDR3 coding DNA: TGCGCCAGCAGCCAGGGGAACAGCCAAGAGACCCAGTACTTC. Amino acid sequence: CASSQGNSQETQYF.

The rearrangement joins TRBV7-9 to TRBJ2-7; 10 bases fit TRBD1. Looked up from germline, CDR1 is SEHNR and CDR2 is FQNEAQ (reference sequence). The V segment lost 3 bases and the J segment 5 bases; nucleotides outside the gene matches: 1. The CDR3 is 13 amino acids. CDR3 residues: CASSLDRGNEQYF. The CDR3 nucleotides read TGTGCCAGCAGCTTGGACAGGGGGAACGAGCAGTACTTC.

V gene TRBV28 combines with J gene TRBJ2-7; tentative D call: TRBD1 (6 bases). The V end lost 6 bases, the J end lost 6 bases, and 18 bases lay between the germline ends. CDR1 is MDHEN and CDR2 is SYDVKM in the germline V gene. This CDR3 comprises 14 residues. The CDR3 loop reads CASSTGHLSAEQYF. CDR3 nucleotide sequence: TGTGCCAGCAGCACGGGACATCTGTCGGCCGAGCAGTACTTC. Full variable domain (missing parts from reference TRBV28 and TRBJ2-7): DVKVTQSSRYLVKRTGEKVFLECVQDMDHENMFWYRQDPGLGLRLIYFSYDVKMKEKGDIPEGYSVSREKKERFSLILESASTNQTSMYLCASSTGHLSAEQYFGPGTRLTVT.

J is TRBJ2-2 and V is TRBV27; the D gene is possibly TRBD1 (5 bases). The CDR3 is 15 residues long. V was cut by 3 bases and J by 5 bases, with 13 bases left in between. Germline V gives CDR1 MNHEY, CDR2 SMNVEV (reference sequence). CDR3 sequence reads: CASSLGQFVTGELFF. The DNA of the CDR3 is TGTGCCAGCAGTTTGGGGCAGTTTGTTACCGGGGAGCTGTTTTTT.

The V gene is TRBV10-2, the J gene TRBJ1-2; D remains unclear. Per the germline V gene, CDR1 is WSHSY and CDR2 is SAAADI. V was shortened by 6 bases and J by 4 bases, with 12 bases between the two germline ends. CDR3 length: 13 residues. The chain's CDR3 is CASREAGSYGYTF. In nucleotides, the CDR3 is TGCGCCAGCAGGGAGGCAGGATCCTATGGCTACACCTTC.

This clone was detected a few times. The chain carries TRBV5-1 and TRBJ1-1, with 7 positions matching TRBD1. Trimming took 2 bases from V and 0 from J; bases not matched to a gene: 4. Looked up from germline, CDR1 is SGHRS and CDR2 is YFSETQ. The CDR3 length is 15 residues. The CDR3 loop reads CASSLRQGMNTEAFF. CDR3 in DNA: TGCGCCAGCAGCTTAAGACAGGGAATGAACACTGAAGCTTTCTTT.

The J gene is TRBJ1-1, the V gene TRBV29-1, with D hard to call. CDR3 size: 14 residues. The V and J ends lost 4 bases and 2 bases respectively, with 14 bases between them. Germline V lookup: CDR1 SQVTM, CDR2 ANQGSEA. This CDR3 reads CSVARIRTNTEAFF. The CDR3 DNA sequence: TGCAGCGTTGCCCGGATTAGGACTAACACTGAAGCTTTCTTT.

The chain joins TRBV6-5 to TRBJ1-4; D gene unclear. The CDR3 contains 15 residues. Trimming removed 2 bases from V and 0 bases from J, with 7 bases in between. Germline V lookup: CDR1 MNHEY, CDR2 SVGAGI. The CDR3 region is CASSYNLATNEKLFF. The CDR3, as DNA: TGTGCCAGCAGTTACAACCTTGCAACTAATGAAAAACTGTTTTTT.

The chain recombines TRBV29-1 with TRBJ2-1, with unresolved D. Germline V gene sequence: CDR1 SQVTM, CDR2 ANQGSEA. V lost 4 bases to trimming and J lost 9 bases, with 10 bases between them. The CDR3 loop spans 11 amino acids. CDR3 DNA: TGCAGCGTTGGAGTAGTGGTTGAGCAGTTCTTC. It codes for CSVGVVVEQFF.

Note on this clone: Distinct nucleotide sequences in the sample also encode this CDR3. The V call is TRBV6-1, the J call TRBJ1-5, with D perhaps matching TRBD1 (6 bases). Trimming took off 6 bases at V and 3 bases at J, with 9 bases between the two ends. CDR3 length: 13 amino acids. Germline V gene sequence: CDR1 MNHNS, CDR2 SASEGT. CDR3 nucleotide sequence: TGTGCCAGCAGGGACAGCTTCAATCAGCCCCAGCATTTT. As protein: CASRDSFNQPQHF.

This chain links TRBV5-6 with TRBJ2-1; 11 bases fit TRBD1. Germline V gene lookup returns CDR1 SGHDT and CDR2 YYEEEE. Trimming removed 0 bases from V and 8 bases from J; junction bases left unmatched: 4. CDR3 length equals 15 residues. CDR3 coding DNA: TGTGCCAGCAGCTTGGTGGGACAGGGGGGGGATGAGCAGTTCTTC. It specifies CASSLVGQGGDEQFF.

The chain joins TRBV11-1 to TRBJ2-1, with D perhaps being TRBD1 or TRBD2 (5 bases each). Germline values: CDR1 SGHAT, CDR2 FQDESV (reference sequence). V shed 7 bases and J shed 8 bases, with 21 bases lying between them. The CDR3 length is 15 residues. The CDR3 DNA sequence: TGTGCCAGCACCAAGGGACCTACACGCGGTCATGAGCAGTTCTTC. It codes for CASTKGPTRGHEQFF.

This chain joins TRBV6-5 and TRBJ2-7; 8 bases are shared with TRBD2. Looked up from germline, CDR1 is MNHEY and CDR2 is SVGAGI. The trim removed 7 bases at V and 4 bases at J, leaving 6 bases unmatched. The CDR3 loop spans 13 amino acids. CDR3 sequence reads: CASNRAGAYEQYF. The DNA for the CDR3 is TGTGCCAGCAACCGAGCGGGAGCGTACGAGCAGTACTTC.